Presented here are 2 T cell receptor beta chains from one specimen sequenced in a study of OX40 agonist ivuxolimab in advanced cancers. Assay used: immunoSEQ multiplex PCR; TCRdb lists only in-frame clones, some missing. Here the sample spans approximately 47,000 clones, about 81% being singletons. The input for sequencing was CD4+ or CD8+ T cells sorted from blood, taken in a trial of the OX40 agonist ivuxolimab. The receptors derive from an adult with an advanced solid tumor such as melanoma, head and neck, liver or kidney cancer.

This clone showed up just a few times. This CDR3 reads CASSQGRQAGYEQYF. DNA of the CDR3: TGCGCCAGCAGCCAAGGGCGACAGGCCGGGTACGAGCAGTACTTC. The chain has TRBV4-1 and TRBJ2-7; TRBD1 might be the D (6 bases). Germline CDR1 reads MGHRA; CDR2 reads YSYEKL. Trimming shortened V by 1 base and J by 4 bases, and 14 bases separated the two germline ends. This CDR3 is 15 amino acids long.

The rearrangement joins TRBV18 to TRBJ2-7, with a weak D call TRBD1 (5 bases). V dropped 4 bases and J dropped 2 bases, with 12 bases sitting between them. Germline-derived CDR1 and CDR2 are KGHSH and LQKENI. The CDR3 length is 14 residues. CDR3 bases: TGTGCCAGCTCACTGTCGACAGAGACCTACGAGCAGTACTTC. Protein sequence: CASSLSTETYEQYF.